These T cell receptor beta chains were read from a single sample in a study of blood T cell repertoires in COVID-19. Some clones are missing from TCRdb's copy, which holds only in-frame ones; the method was immunoSEQ multiplex PCR. Among 140,000 or so clones listed, about 86% were seen once. The material sequenced was peripheral blood. Receptors originate from a human donor in a cohort sampled during active COVID-19. The CDR3 runs from the conserved cysteine through the conserved F or W. A D gene is named only where the DNA matches it firmly. Clone size is shown for a subset of rows, as once, few, many or a class of expanded clone.

CDR3,DNA,size,length,V,J,D
CASSAAGGQYF,TGTGCCAGCAGTGCCGCCGGGGGGCAGTACTTC,NA,11,TRBV2,TRBJ2-7,NA
CASSVGGSDQPQHF,TGTGCCAGCAGCGTAGGCGGGTCAGATCAGCCCCAGCATTTT,few,14,TRBV9,TRBJ1-5,NA
CASSVAGAQETQYF,TGTGCCAGCAGCGTAGCGGGGGCCCAAGAGACCCAGTACTTC,NA,14,TRBV2,TRBJ2-5,TRBD2
CASSLQPQGVDEQYF,TGTGCCAGCAGCTTACAACCTCAGGGGGTGGACGAGCAGTACTTC,NA,15,TRBV7-2,TRBJ2-7,TRBD1
CASSLGRGAQYF,TGTGCCAGCAGTTTAGGTAGGGGCGCGCAGTATTTT,few,12,TRBV27,TRBJ2-3,NA
CASSILGTSFYNEQFF,TGTGCCAGCTCCATCCTCGGGACTAGCTTTTACAATGAGCAGTTCTTC,NA,16,TRBV27,TRBJ2-1,TRBD2
CASSLAGTSGTLYNEQFF,TGCGCCAGCAGCTTGGCCGGGACTAGCGGAACTCTCTACAATGAGCAGTTCTTC,NA,18,TRBV5-1,TRBJ2-1,TRBD2
CARSLSSGQGAGRPQHF,TGTGCCAGAAGCTTGAGCTCAGGACAGGGGGCTGGTAGGCCCCAGCATTTT,NA,17,TRBV5-3,TRBJ1-5,TRBD1
CASSQQLAGTYEQYF,TGCGCCAGCAGCCAACAACTAGCGGGAACCTACGAGCAGTACTTC,NA,15,TRBV4-1,TRBJ2-7,TRBD2
CASSLANSYGYTF,TGTGCCAGCAGCTTGGCTAACAGTTATGGCTACACCTTC,NA,13,TRBV5-5,TRBJ1-2,NA
CASSLSSPTINQPQHF,TGTGCCAGCAGCTTAAGTAGTCCCACGATTAATCAGCCCCAGCATTTT,NA,16,TRBV7-8,TRBJ1-5,NA
CASSQDSLAGGHQETQYF,TGTGCCAGCAGCCAAGATTCCCTAGCGGGAGGACACCAAGAGACCCAGTACTTC,NA,18,TRBV4-2,TRBJ2-5,TRBD2
CASSFGLAGGYTQYF,TGTGCCAGCAGCTTCGGACTAGCGGGAGGATATACGCAGTATTTT,few,15,TRBV5-6,TRBJ2-3,TRBD2
CATSDGAAGLANEKLFF,TGTGCCACCAGTGATGGGGCGGCGGGGCTTGCTAATGAAAAACTGTTTTTT,NA,17,TRBV24-1,TRBJ1-4,NA
CASSLATGLLETQYF,TGTGCCAGCAGCTTAGCGACAGGATTGTTAGAGACCCAGTACTTC,NA,15,TRBV7-2,TRBJ2-5,NA
CAIRRVAGASSYEQYF,TGTGCCATCCGCAGAGTGGCGGGGGCGAGCTCCTACGAGCAGTACTTC,NA,16,TRBV7-9,TRBJ2-7,NA
CASSFPLGGQETQYF,TGTGCCAGCAGCTTCCCTCTGGGGGGACAAGAGACCCAGTACTTC,NA,15,TRBV5-4,TRBJ2-5,NA
CASSGGGGSSYEQYF,TGTGCCAGCAGCGGGGGCGGGGGAAGCTCCTACGAGCAGTACTTC,NA,15,TRBV7-2,TRBJ2-7,NA
CASSLSTGNEQFF,TGCGCCAGCAGCTTGTCGACAGGAAATGAGCAGTTCTTC,few,13,TRBV5-1,TRBJ2-1,NA
CASSAPSGPYNEQFF,TGTGCCAGCAGTGCCCCTAGCGGACCATACAATGAGCAGTTCTTC,NA,15,TRBV28,TRBJ2-1,TRBD2
CASSLEQGYTEAFF,TGTGCCAGCAGCTTGGAACAGGGTTATACTGAAGCTTTCTTT,NA,14,TRBV5-4,TRBJ1-1,NA
CASSQGGRVASGRVGGTDTQYF,TGTGCCAGCAGCCAAGGAGGCAGGGTTGCTAGCGGGAGGGTGGGGGGCACAGATACGCAGTATTTT,NA,22,TRBV3-1/TRBV3-2,TRBJ2-3,TRBD2
CASSLALAGTGNTIYF,TGTGCCAGCAGCTTAGCGCTCGCAGGGACTGGAAACACCATATATTTT,NA,16,TRBV7-9,TRBJ1-3,NA
CASSSNRGDQPQHF,TGTGCCAGCAGCTCCAACAGGGGGGATCAGCCCCAGCATTTT,NA,14,TRBV7-9,TRBJ1-5,TRBD1
CASSRRQGAHNEQFF,TGTGCCAGCAGCCGCAGACAGGGGGCGCACAATGAGCAGTTCTTC,few,15,TRBV14,TRBJ2-1,TRBD1
CSGRRAGAVRFNEQFF,TGCAGCGGCCGAAGGGCGGGGGCGGTAAGATTCAATGAGCAGTTCTTC,NA,16,TRBV29-1,TRBJ2-1,NA
CASSLVLAGSGYEQYF,TGTGCCAGCAGCTTAGTTCTGGCAGGCTCGGGGTACGAGCAGTACTTC,once,16,TRBV7-6,TRBJ2-7,NA
CASSYPTSGSVEQYF,TGTGCCAGCAGTTACCCGACTAGCGGGAGCGTCGAGCAGTACTTC,NA,15,TRBV6-2/TRBV6-3,TRBJ2-7,TRBD2
CASSLLFRAYNSPLHF,TGTGCCAGCAGTTTATTGTTCAGGGCCTATAATTCACCCCTCCACTTT,few,16,TRBV27,TRBJ1-6,NA
CASSLLGLGASSYEQYF,TGTGCCAGCAGCTTGTTGGGTCTGGGAGCTAGCTCCTACGAGCAGTACTTC,NA,17,TRBV5-4,TRBJ2-7,NA
CASSSIQASYEQYF,TGTGCCAGCAGTTCGATTCAGGCCTCCTACGAGCAGTACTTC,once,14,TRBV27,TRBJ2-7,NA
CASSLGDRGFTDTQYF,TGCGCCAGCAGCTTGGGGGACAGGGGGTTCACAGATACGCAGTATTTT,NA,16,TRBV5-1,TRBJ2-3,TRBD1
CASRQQGHNEKLFF,TGTGCCAGCAGACAACAGGGGCACAATGAAAAACTGTTTTTT,once,14,TRBV28,TRBJ1-4,TRBD1
CASSLGLNSYNEQFF,TGTGCCAGCAGCTTGGGACTCAACTCCTACAATGAGCAGTTCTTC,NA,15,TRBV11-1,TRBJ2-1,NA
CASSERGQGGEQYF,TGTGCCAGCAGTGAAAGGGGACAGGGTGGCGAGCAGTACTTC,once,14,TRBV2,TRBJ2-7,TRBD1
CASSVAPVAQGYEQYF,TGTGCCAGCAGCGTAGCCCCGGTTGCACAGGGCTACGAGCAGTACTTC,NA,16,TRBV9,TRBJ2-7,NA
CASSLGQEGNIQYF,TGTGCCAGCAGTTTGGGACAGGAGGGAAACATTCAGTACTTC,NA,14,TRBV28,TRBJ2-4,TRBD1
CASSRGRANEKLFF,TGTGCCAGCTCACGCGGTAGAGCTAATGAAAAACTGTTTTTT,once,14,TRBV18,TRBJ1-4,NA
CASSEWETQYF,TGTGCCAGCAGCGAGTGGGAGACCCAGTACTTC,once,11,TRBV2,TRBJ2-5,NA
CASSWSFSSITDTQYF,TGTGCCAGCAGCTGGAGTTTTAGTTCGATCACAGATACGCAGTATTTT,NA,16,TRBV5-6,TRBJ2-3,NA
CASSGEGGSTDTQYF,TGTGCCAGCAGCGGAGAGGGGGGGAGCACAGATACGCAGTATTTT,NA,15,TRBV5-6,TRBJ2-3,NA
CAIRKTELITEAFF,TGTGCCATCAGAAAGACAGAGTTAATAACTGAAGCTTTCTTT,NA,14,TRBV10-3,TRBJ1-1,NA